This TCR beta chain was obtained from a study of cytomegalovirus exposure and HLA in healthy donors. Overall study results and limits: Within the 95 to 150 validation repertoires, first-cohort TCR clusters tended to co-occur, according to a later analysis.

Germline lookup yields CDR1 SGHRS and CDR2 YFSETQ. Germline trimming cut 2 bases from V and 4 bases from J; bases unmatched to any gene: 8. This CDR3 has 17 amino acids. As for this clone: What it binds is not known.

The repertoire was sequenced with immunoSEQ multiplex PCR; TCRdb's copy has only in-frame clones and lacks some. The profile shows more than 110,000 clones, roughly 81% of them singletons. Sequenced: PBMCs. The chain has TRBV5-1 and TRBJ2-2; 10 bases align to TRBD2. The source is a woman aged 25-40 years in good health and CMV-seronegative. The CDR3 here is CASSFHRASGGTGELFF. The CDR3 DNA follows: TGCGCCAGCAGCTTCCACCGGGCTAGCGGGGGCACCGGGGAGCTGTTTTTT.